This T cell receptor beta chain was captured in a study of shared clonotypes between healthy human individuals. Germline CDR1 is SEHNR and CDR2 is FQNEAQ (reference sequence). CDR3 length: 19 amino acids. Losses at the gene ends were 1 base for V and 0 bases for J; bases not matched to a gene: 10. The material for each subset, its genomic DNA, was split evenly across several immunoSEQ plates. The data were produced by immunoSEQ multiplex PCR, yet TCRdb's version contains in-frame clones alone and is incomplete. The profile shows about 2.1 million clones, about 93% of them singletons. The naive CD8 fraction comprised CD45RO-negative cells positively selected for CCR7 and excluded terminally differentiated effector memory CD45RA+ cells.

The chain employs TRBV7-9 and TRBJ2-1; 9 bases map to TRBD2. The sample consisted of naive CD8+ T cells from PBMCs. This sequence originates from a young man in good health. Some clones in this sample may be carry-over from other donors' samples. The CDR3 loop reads CASSLGLAGHPSSYNEQFF. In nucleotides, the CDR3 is TGTGCCAGCAGCTTAGGTCTAGCGGGACACCCGAGCTCCTACAATGAGCAGTTCTTC.